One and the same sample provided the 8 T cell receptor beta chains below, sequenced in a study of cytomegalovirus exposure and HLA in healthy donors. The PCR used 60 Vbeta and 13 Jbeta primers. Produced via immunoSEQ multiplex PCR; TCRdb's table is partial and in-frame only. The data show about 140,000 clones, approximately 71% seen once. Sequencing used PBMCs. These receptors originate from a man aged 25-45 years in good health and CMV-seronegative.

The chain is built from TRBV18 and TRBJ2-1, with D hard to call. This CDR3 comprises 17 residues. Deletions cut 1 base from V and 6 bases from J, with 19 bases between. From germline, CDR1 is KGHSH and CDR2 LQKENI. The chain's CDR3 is CASSPRVATTPRNEQFF. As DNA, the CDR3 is TGTGCCAGCTCACCACGCGTAGCAACCACCCCCCGCAATGAGCAGTTCTTC.

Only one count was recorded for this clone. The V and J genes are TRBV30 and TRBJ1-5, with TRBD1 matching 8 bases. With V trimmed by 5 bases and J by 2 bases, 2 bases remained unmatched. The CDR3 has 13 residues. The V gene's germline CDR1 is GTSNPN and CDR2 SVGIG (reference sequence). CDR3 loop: CAWDRGGNQPQHF. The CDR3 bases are TGTGCCTGGGACAGGGGTGGCAATCAGCCCCAGCATTTT.

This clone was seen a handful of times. The CDR3, as DNA: TGTGCCAGCGTTGGGGGGCGGGAGGCAGATACGCAGTATTTT. This translates into CASVGGREADTQYF. The chain couples TRBV6-1 to TRBJ2-3; TRBD2 matches 8 bases. There are 14 residues in the CDR3. Germline assignment: CDR1 MNHNS and CDR2 SASEGT. J lost 4 bases, V lost 8 bases, and 8 bases had no gene match.

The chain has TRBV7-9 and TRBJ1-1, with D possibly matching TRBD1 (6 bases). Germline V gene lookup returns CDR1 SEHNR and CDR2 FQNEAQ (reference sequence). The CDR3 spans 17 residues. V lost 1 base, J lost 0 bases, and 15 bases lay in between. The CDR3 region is CASSLDRDMGMNTEAFF. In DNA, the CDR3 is TGTGCCAGCAGCTTAGATCGGGACATGGGGATGAACACTGAAGCTTTCTTT.

The CDR3 spells CASSSRQVTSTDTQYF. The CDR3 bases are TGTGCCAGCAGCTCTCGACAAGTAACTAGCACAGATACGCAGTATTTT. This sequence joins TRBV7-8 and TRBJ2-3; D uncertain. There are 16 residues in the CDR3. Germline V gene data show CDR1 as SGHVS and CDR2 as FQNEAQ. With 4 bases removed from V and 0 bases from J, the gap between germline ends came to 14 bases.

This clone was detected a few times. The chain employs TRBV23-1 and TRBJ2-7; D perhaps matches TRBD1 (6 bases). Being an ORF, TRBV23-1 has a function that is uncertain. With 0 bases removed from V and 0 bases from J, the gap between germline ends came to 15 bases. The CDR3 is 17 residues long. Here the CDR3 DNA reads TGCGCCAGCAGTCAATCCGGAAGGGACACCAGCTCCTACGAGCAGTACTTC. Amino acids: CASSQSGRDTSSYEQYF.

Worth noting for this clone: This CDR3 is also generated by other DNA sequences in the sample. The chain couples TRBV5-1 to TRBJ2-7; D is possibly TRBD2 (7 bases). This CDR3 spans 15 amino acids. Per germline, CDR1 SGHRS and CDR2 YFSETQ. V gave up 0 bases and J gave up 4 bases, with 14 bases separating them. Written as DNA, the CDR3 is TGCGCCAGCAGCTTGGGGGGGGCGGGAGCTTACGAGCAGTACTTC. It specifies CASSLGGAGAYEQYF.

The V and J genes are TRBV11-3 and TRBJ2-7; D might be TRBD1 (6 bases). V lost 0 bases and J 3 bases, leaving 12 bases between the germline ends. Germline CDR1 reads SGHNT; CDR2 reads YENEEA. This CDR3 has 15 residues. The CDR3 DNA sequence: TGTGCCAGCAGCTTAGATACGGGACAACACTACGAGCAGTACTTC. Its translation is CASSLDTGQHYEQYF. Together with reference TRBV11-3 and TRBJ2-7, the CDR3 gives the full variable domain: EAGVVQSPRYKIIEKKQPVAFWCNPISGHNTLYWYLQNLGQGPELLIRYENEEAVDDSQLPKDRFSAERLKGVDSTLKIQPAELGDSAVYLCASSLDTGQHYEQYFGPGTRLTVT.